What follows are 25 T cell receptor beta chains derived from one specimen sequenced in a study of T cells in Graves' hyperthyroidism and ophthalmopathy. Amplification yielded TCR beta CDR3 regions, with RNA transcripts as the source. The HTBI primer set drove a first-round RT-PCR of the TCR CDR3. TCRdb reprocessed the multiplex PCR reads via MiXCR and lists one record per CDR3 protein. The sample lists 550,000 to 800,000 distinct CDR3 sequences; 15% to 20% were seen once. The sample consisted of blood. These receptors originate from a man aged 50-60 years with Graves' hyperthyroidism.

This clonotype came up a few times. The junction does not match germline at one end; this may be a read error. This chain uses TRBV29-1 with TRBJ2-6, with D perhaps matching TRBD1 (5 bases). Germline-derived CDR1 and CDR2 are SQVTM and ANQGSEA. The CDR3 consists of 13 residues. The CDR3 spells CGVDSSGANVLTF. The CDR3, as DNA: TGCGGCGTTGACAGCTCTGGGGCCAACGTCCTGACTTTC.

This clonotype was recorded at least ten times. This chain uses TRBV29-1 with TRBJ2-3, with a tentative D call TRBD2 (5 bases). The germline gives CDR1 SQVTM, CDR2 ANQGSEA. V was shortened by 0 bases and J by 4 bases, with 14 bases between the two germline ends. The CDR3 contains 15 residues. CDR3 nucleotide sequence: TGCAGCGTTGAAGATCAGTGGCTAGCCTCAGATACGCAGTATTTT. Translation: CSVEDQWLASDTQYF.

This clonotype came up many times. The rearrangement links TRBV28 to TRBJ2-7; TRBD1 might be the D (7 bases). Germline V gene lookup returns CDR1 MDHEN and CDR2 SYDVKM. Deletions cut 2 bases from V and 3 bases from J, with 17 bases between. This CDR3 is built from 16 residues. The CDR3 loop is CASSLGAGGNYYEQYF. The CDR3, as DNA: TGTGCCAGCAGTTTAGGGGCAGGGGGGAATTACTACGAGCAGTACTTC. The whole variable domain, filled in from reference TRBV28 and TRBJ2-7, reads DVKVTQSSRYLVKRTGEKVFLECVQDMDHENMFWYRQDPGLGLRLIYFSYDVKMKEKGDIPEGYSVSREKKERFSLILESASTNQTSMYLCASSLGAGGNYYEQYFGPGTRLTVT.

In its sample, this clonotype was seen many times. The chain joins TRBV28 to TRBJ2-3, with 9 positions matching TRBD2. J was trimmed by 6 bases and V by 3 bases; bases with no gene match: 10. The CDR3 contains 16 residues. Germline V lookup: CDR1 MDHEN, CDR2 SYDVKM. This CDR3 is CASSLVAGVEYDTQYF. The CDR3 DNA reads TGTGCCAGCAGTTTGGTAGCGGGAGTAGAATACGATACGCAGTATTTT. Looking up the rest from reference TRBV28 and TRBJ2-3 gives the full variable domain: DVKVTQSSRYLVKRTGEKVFLECVQDMDHENMFWYRQDPGLGLRLIYFSYDVKMKEKGDIPEGYSVSREKKERFSLILESASTNQTSMYLCASSLVAGVEYDTQYFGPGTRLTVL.

This clonotype came up many times. The rearrangement joins TRBV28 to TRBJ2-3; 8 nucleotides align to TRBD1. V lost 6 bases to trimming and J lost 2 bases; unmatched junction nucleotides: 4. CDR3 length equals 14 residues. Looked up from germline, CDR1 is MDHEN and CDR2 is SYDVKM. This CDR3 reads CASRLGQVTDTQYF. The CDR3 nucleotides are TGTGCCAGCAGGCTGGGACAGGTCACAGATACGCAGTATTTT.

J is TRBJ2-7 and V is TRBV10-3; tentatively, D is TRBD2 (6 bases). V lost 10 bases to trimming and J lost 6 bases, with 19 bases between them. Germline CDR1 ENHRY, CDR2 SYGVKD. This CDR3 contains 13 residues. In DNA, the CDR3 is TGTGCCAGCGAGCGGGTAGAAGCGGGCGAGCAGTACTTC. It yields the protein CASERVEAGEQYF.

The gene calls are TRBV7-2 and TRBJ2-5; 10 nucleotides agree with TRBD2. V shed 11 bases, J shed 6 bases, and the junction held 15 bases outside the gene matches. This CDR3 contains 15 residues. Germline V lookup: CDR1 SGHTA, CDR2 FQGNSA. CDR3 sequence (DNA): TGTGCCCTCGGGGGCACTAGCGGGAATGACAAGACCCAGTACTTC. Translated, it gives CALGGTSGNDKTQYF.

In this sample, this clonotype turned up many times. The V call is TRBV29-1, the J call TRBJ1-1; D gene ambiguous. V lost 6 bases and J lost 5, with 13 bases in between. The CDR3 has 12 amino acids. Germline V CDR1 and CDR2: SQVTM, ANQGSEA. CDR3 sequence reads: CSVPRLGTEAFF. Here the CDR3 DNA reads TGCAGCGTCCCACGTTTAGGAACTGAAGCTTTCTTT.

Notes on this clonotype: A read error may explain this, as a much larger clone is one base away. The V and J genes are TRBV27 and TRBJ2-3, with 9 bases identical to TRBD1. V trimming: 5 bases; J trimming: 3 bases; junction bases outside the gene matches: 21. Per the germline V gene, CDR1 is MNHEY and CDR2 is SMNVEV (reference sequence). The CDR3 is 20 residues long. CDR3 region: CASSPFGTGRPLLGTDTQYF. The CDR3 DNA sequence: TGTGCCAGCAGTCCCTTCGGGACAGGGAGGCCATTATTAGGGACAGATACGCAGTATTTT.

There are many counts of this clonotype. The chain has TRBV19 and TRBJ1-4; D is uncertain. Per germline, CDR1 LNHDA and CDR2 SQIVND (reference sequence). The CDR3 has 15 amino acids. Trimming stripped 3 bases from V and 2 bases from J, with 10 bases between. The chain's CDR3 is CASSISVSTNEKLFF. DNA for the CDR3: TGTGCCAGTAGTATCAGTGTGTCGACTAATGAAAAACTGTTTTTT.

This clonotype was recorded at least ten times. The V call is TRBV27, the J call TRBJ2-3; D may be TRBD2 (6 bases). CDR1 MNHEY and CDR2 SMNVEV come from the germline V gene (reference sequence). Trimming stripped 4 bases from V and 5 bases from J, with 13 bases between. The CDR3 extends over 14 amino acids. CDR3 region: CASSYKISGDTQYF. DNA of the CDR3: TGTGCCAGCAGTTACAAAATTAGCGGAGATACGCAGTATTTT.

This clonotype was detected only a few times. The rearrangement joins TRBV6-2 or TRBV6-3 to TRBJ2-3, with a possible D match to TRBD1 (5 bases). The CDR3 consists of 13 residues. Germline V gene lookup returns CDR1 MNHEY and CDR2 SVGEGT. The V and J ends lost 7 bases and 2 bases respectively, with 10 bases between them. The CDR3 coding sequence is TGTGCCAGCAAGTGGGGCTTCACAGATACGCAGTATTTT. This encodes CASKWGFTDTQYF.

This clonotype was seen a handful of times. This chain joins TRBV6-5 and TRBJ1-4; 10 positions match TRBD1. V was pared by 0 bases and J by 8 bases, with 3 bases of the junction left unmatched. In germline, CDR1 is MNHEY, CDR2 SVGAGI. The CDR3 totals 15 residues. This chain's CDR3 is CASSYSGTGDEKLFF. CDR3 DNA sequence: TGTGCCAGCAGTTACTCGGGGACAGGGGACGAAAAACTGTTTTTT.

This chain connects TRBV6-5 to TRBJ2-7; 9 nucleotides agree with TRBD2. Per the germline V gene, CDR1 is MNHEY and CDR2 is SVGAGI. The CDR3 spans 17 residues. Losses at the gene ends were 0 bases for V and 4 bases for J; bases not matched to a gene: 10. CDR3 in DNA: TGTGCCAGCAGTTACTCGATGAATAGCGGGAGTGGTTACGAGCAGTACTTC. Amino acid sequence: CASSYSMNSGSGYEQYF.

This clonotype was seen at least ten times. This rearrangement joins TRBV7-9 to TRBJ1-1; D is unresolved. Per germline, CDR1 SEHNR and CDR2 FQNEAQ (reference sequence). V shed 3 bases and J shed 1 base, with 12 bases lying between them. The CDR3 has 15 residues. The CDR3 DNA is TGTGCCAGCAGCTTCCGGTTGGGGAAGAACACTGAAGCTTTCTTT. Protein: CASSFRLGKNTEAFF.

This clonotype was counted once. This chain uses TRBV7-3 with TRBJ2-2; 7 bases agree with TRBD1. The CDR3 extends over 15 amino acids. J was trimmed by 4 bases and V by 3 bases; bases with no gene match: 5. Germline CDR1 reads SGHTA; CDR2 reads FQGTGA. The CDR3 loop reads CASSLGQTSTGELFF. The CDR3 DNA follows: TGTGCCAGCAGCTTGGGACAGACGAGCACCGGGGAGCTGTTTTTT.

This clonotype appeared many times. The genes are TRBV12-3 or TRBV12-4 and TRBJ2-7; no definite D call. V was clipped by 5 bases and J by 0 bases, with 17 bases between them. CDR3 length: 16 residues. The CDR3 DNA follows: TGTGCCAGCAGTCCACTTATAAGGCGCAGCTCCTACGAGCAGTACTTC. Translation gives CASSPLIRRSSYEQYF.

This clonotype has a count of ten or more. The chain couples TRBV6-2 or TRBV6-3 to TRBJ2-1, with 13 bases identical to TRBD2. Germline V gene lookup returns CDR1 MNHEY and CDR2 SVGEGT. The J segment lost 8 bases and the V segment lost 2 bases, leaving 6 bases of the junction unmatched. The CDR3 totals 16 residues. The CDR3 here is CASSYVGTSGIYEQFF. The CDR3 region has the DNA TGTGCCAGCAGTTACGTCGGGACTAGCGGGATCTATGAGCAGTTCTTC.

This clonotype was picked up many times. The chain is built from TRBV2 and TRBJ2-5, with D maybe TRBD1 (6 bases). From germline, CDR1 is SNHLY and CDR2 FYNNEI. Between the trimmed V and J ends, which lost 6 bases and 2 bases, there was a span of 10 bases. The CDR3 runs 13 residues. For the CDR3, the DNA is TGTGCCAGCAGCCGACAGGTACAAGAGACCCAGTACTTC. Its protein product is CASSRQVQETQYF.

The CDR3 nucleotides read TGTGCCAGCAGTGCCCGTTTAGGGCAGTTCTTC. This codes for CASSARLGQFF. The chain recombines TRBV6-1 with TRBJ2-1; no definite D call. The germline V gene encodes CDR1 MNHNS and CDR2 SASEGT. This CDR3 region has 11 residues. The V gene lost 4 bases and the J gene lost 12 bases, with 10 bases spanning the gap.

This clonotype was seen many times. The chain joins TRBV2 to TRBJ2-2, with TRBD2 identical over 10 bases. The CDR3 length is 15 residues. Germline-derived CDR1 and CDR2 are SNHLY and FYNNEI. V lost 6 bases and J lost 6; bases outside the gene matches: 7. CDR3: CASRGTSGIAGELFF. Here the CDR3 DNA reads TGTGCCAGCAGGGGAACTAGCGGGATTGCCGGGGAGCTGTTTTTT.

This clonotype came up a few times. The V and J genes are TRBV6-2 or TRBV6-3 and TRBJ2-3; 7 bases fit TRBD1. Trimming removed 5 bases from V and 0 bases from J; junction bases left unmatched: 2. This CDR3 is 14 amino acids long. Germline assignment: CDR1 MNHEY and CDR2 SVGEGT. In nucleotides, the CDR3 is TGTGCCAGCAGTACAGGGGACAGCACAGATACGCAGTATTTT. Amino acid sequence: CASSTGDSTDTQYF.

The rearrangement uses TRBV7-9 and TRBJ2-7; D is perhaps TRBD1 (6 bases). Germline CDR1 is SEHNR and CDR2 is FQNEAQ (reference sequence). The CDR3 covers 13 residues. V was cut by 3 bases and J by 6 bases, with 12 bases left in between. The CDR3 coding sequence is TGTGCCAGCAGCTTGTCCGGGACACCCGAGCAGTACTTC. This encodes CASSLSGTPEQYF.

There are a few counts of this clonotype. The V and J genes are TRBV28 and TRBJ2-7; 10 bases fit TRBD1. J gave up 5 bases and V 4 bases, and 8 bases lay outside the gene matches. CDR1 is MDHEN and CDR2 is SYDVKM in the germline V gene. This CDR3 is 15 amino acids long. CDR3 region: CASSSTGTGVHEQYF. The DNA of the CDR3 is TGTGCCAGCAGTTCGACCGGGACAGGGGTACACGAGCAGTACTTC. Filled out from reference TRBV28 and TRBJ2-7, the complete variable domain reads DVKVTQSSRYLVKRTGEKVFLECVQDMDHENMFWYRQDPGLGLRLIYFSYDVKMKEKGDIPEGYSVSREKKERFSLILESASTNQTSMYLCASSSTGTGVHEQYFGPGTRLTVT.

This clonotype was found a few times. The CDR3 sequence: CASSLYTLTDTQYF. CDR3 sequence (DNA): TGTGCCAGCAGTTTATATACACTCACAGATACGCAGTATTTT. The chain employs TRBV28 and TRBJ2-3; D gene ambiguous. The CDR3 covers 14 residues. V shed 1 base and J shed 2 bases, with 7 bases lying between them. Per germline, CDR1 MDHEN and CDR2 SYDVKM. Variable domain in full (rest from reference TRBV28 and TRBJ2-3): DVKVTQSSRYLVKRTGEKVFLECVQDMDHENMFWYRQDPGLGLRLIYFSYDVKMKEKGDIPEGYSVSREKKERFSLILESASTNQTSMYLCASSLYTLTDTQYFGPGTRLTVL.